The T cell receptor (beta chain) described here comes from a study of shared clonotypes between healthy human individuals. Repertoires were generated with immunoSEQ multiplex PCR, while TCRdb's copy carries only in-frame clones and drops some. This sample has 1.5 million to 1.9 million clones, with 98% found just once. V dropped 10 bases and J dropped 0 bases, with 10 bases sitting between them. Germline CDR1 reads SNHLY; CDR2 reads FYNNEI. This CDR3 spans 13 amino acids. The split of CD4+ cells yielded CD45RA+ naive and CD45RA-negative memory subsets. Sequenced input: naive CD4+ T cells sorted from blood. As for subset: CD45RA+ positively selected. The TCR was taken from a man in his thirties or forties in good health. The rearrangement links TRBV2 to TRBJ1-3, with D unresolved. CDR3 sequence: CATRAISGNTIYF. The CDR3 DNA is TGTGCCACCCGTGCGATCTCTGGAAACACCATATATTTT.